Following are 27 T cell receptor beta chains from one sample sequenced in a study of cytomegalovirus exposure and HLA in healthy donors. Primers included in the PCR were 60 Vbeta and 13 Jbeta primers. Method: immunoSEQ multiplex PCR; TCRdb's copy keeps in-frame clones and lacks some. The data contain fewer than 250,000 clones, less than 85% of them seen just once; the ten biggest clones take up around 0.63%. The sample consisted of PBMCs. All receptors derive from a man between 18 and 29 years old in good health and CMV-seronegative.

The count of this clone is one. The CDR3 nucleotides read TGTGCCAGCAGCTTAGAGCGGGAGACCTACAATGAGCAGTTCTTC. Its protein is CASSLERETYNEQFF. J is TRBJ2-1 and V is TRBV11-1, with 8 nucleotides matching TRBD2. Germline CDR1 and CDR2: SGHAT and FQDESV (reference sequence). The CDR3 loop spans 15 amino acids. Unmatched junction bases numbered 1, after V lost 1 base and J lost 2 bases.

The V call is TRBV5-4, the J call TRBJ1-2, with a possible D match to TRBD1 (5 bases). Germline CDR1 SGHNT, CDR2 YYREEE (reference sequence). The CDR3 sequence is 15 residues long. V lost 0 bases to trimming and J lost 0 bases, with 9 bases between them. The CDR3 DNA follows: TGTGCCAGCAGCTTGGGGGGGGAAGCTAACTATGGCTACACCTTC. Its protein is CASSLGGEANYGYTF.

The J gene is TRBJ2-6, the V gene TRBV30; possibly TRBD1 for D (5 bases). This CDR3 contains 14 residues. V was cut by 1 base and J by 3 bases, with 7 bases left in between. The germline gives CDR1 GTSNPN, CDR2 SVGIG (reference sequence). The CDR3 is CAWSAGIGANVLTF. Written as DNA, the CDR3 is TGTGCCTGGAGTGCAGGGATTGGGGCCAACGTCCTGACTTTC.

The chain combines TRBV5-6 with TRBJ2-5; no clear D gene. Germline V gives CDR1 SGHDT, CDR2 YYEEEE. With 0 bases removed from V and 14 bases from J, the gap between germline ends came to 14 bases. This CDR3 has 12 amino acids. Here the CDR3 DNA reads TGTGCCAGCAGCTTGGACGGGTGGCAACCCTACTTC. Protein: CASSLDGWQPYF.

The chain is built from TRBV5-8 and TRBJ2-7, with 12 bases that match TRBD2. Germline CDR1 is SGHTS and CDR2 is YDEGEE. The CDR3 covers 18 residues. Germline trimming cut 2 bases from V and 0 bases from J; bases unmatched to any gene: 9. The CDR3: CASSLATSGRTASYEQYF. The DNA of the CDR3 is TGTGCCAGCAGCTTAGCGACTAGCGGGAGAACGGCCTCCTACGAGCAGTACTTC.

This clone was observed a few times. The chain is built from TRBV15 and TRBJ2-7; D possibly corresponds to TRBD1 (5 bases). CDR3 length: 13 residues. Germline V gives CDR1 LNHNV, CDR2 YYDKDF (reference sequence). V lost 6 bases to trimming and J lost 0 bases, with 9 bases between them. The CDR3 sequence: CATSHRRSYEQYF. The CDR3, as DNA: TGTGCCACCAGTCACAGGCGCTCCTACGAGCAGTACTTC. The entire variable domain, with the rest obtained from reference TRBV15 and TRBJ2-7, is as follows: DAMVIQNPRYQVTQFGKPVTLSCSQTLNHNVMYWYQQKSSQAPKLLFHYYDKDFNNEADTPDNFQSRRPNTSFCFLDIRSPGLGDTAMYLCATSHRRSYEQYFGPGTRLTVT.

This clone was found a few times. The chain recombines TRBV28 with TRBJ1-3; D remains unclear. In germline, CDR1 is MDHEN, CDR2 SYDVKM. The CDR3 length is 16 residues. V lost 5 bases, J lost 1 base, and 15 bases lay in between. CDR3 protein: CASSPGGGSSGNTIYF. The CDR3 DNA sequence: TGTGCCAGCAGTCCGGGAGGCGGTTCATCTGGAAACACCATATATTTT.

The chain employs TRBV6-5 and TRBJ2-7, with TRBD1 matching over 7 bases. The CDR3 is 13 amino acids. Per the germline V gene, CDR1 is MNHEY and CDR2 is SVGAGI. V lost 7 bases, J lost 4 bases, and 7 bases stayed unmatched. In DNA form, the CDR3 reads TGTGCCAGCAAGGGACAGCCCGGGTACGAGCAGTACTTC. Protein product: CASKGQPGYEQYF.

This clone has more than one count but fewer than ten. This sequence joins TRBV4-1 and TRBJ2-3, with D unresolved. In germline, CDR1 is MGHRA, CDR2 YSYEKL. Trimming removed 1 base from V and 2 bases from J, with 16 bases in between. This CDR3 comprises 17 residues. The CDR3 here is CASSQGDWNPSTDTQYF. Written as DNA, the CDR3 is TGCGCCAGCAGCCAAGGCGACTGGAACCCTTCCACAGATACGCAGTATTTT.

V gene TRBV27 combines with J gene TRBJ2-3; D ambiguous. The V and J ends lost 0 bases and 9 bases respectively, with 13 bases between them. Germline V gives CDR1 MNHEY, CDR2 SMNVEV (reference sequence). This CDR3 comprises 14 residues. CDR3 sequence reads: CASSLSLNYGTQYF. The CDR3 coding sequence is TGTGCCAGCAGTTTATCTTTAAACTACGGGACGCAGTATTTT.

This chain connects TRBV11-2 to TRBJ2-5; 11 positions agree with TRBD2. Germline assignment: CDR1 SGHAT and CDR2 FQNNGV. This CDR3 contains 15 residues. With V trimmed by 3 bases and J by 11 bases, 11 bases remained unmatched. CDR3 sequence: CASSFTSGGGGEQYF. The CDR3 DNA reads as TGTGCCAGCAGCTTCACTAGCGGGGGTGGTGGGGAGCAGTACTTC. Supplemented by reference TRBV11-2 and TRBJ2-5, the full variable domain reads EAGVAQSPRYKIIEKRQSVAFWCNPISGHATLYWYQQILGQGPKLLIQFQNNGVVDDSQLPKDRFSAERLKGVDSTLKIQPAKLEDSAVYLCASSFTSGGGGEQYFGPGTRLLVL.

The V gene is TRBV27, the J gene TRBJ1-5; D is uncertain. In germline, CDR1 is MNHEY, CDR2 SMNVEV (reference sequence). The length of the CDR3 is 15 residues. Trimming pared 6 bases from V and 0 bases from J, leaving 12 bases between. The CDR3 DNA reads TGTGCCAGCAGCTTCGACAATTATAGCAATCAGCCCCAGCATTTT. It encodes CASSFDNYSNQPQHF.

This chain links TRBV4-1 with TRBJ2-5, with 8 bases aligning to TRBD2. TRBJ2-7 matches the DNA end more closely, so the J call is doubtful. The CDR3 is made up of 20 amino acids. Germline V lookup: CDR1 MGHRA, CDR2 YSYEKL. The CDR3 here is CASSQVRIFLGGGTGGEQYF. The CDR3 DNA follows: TGCGCCAGCAGCCAAGTTAGGATCTTCTTAGGCGGGGGGACTGGAGGCGAGCAGTACTTC.

The V call is TRBV2, the J call TRBJ2-7, with D possibly TRBD2 on 5 matching bases. Germline-derived CDR1 and CDR2 are SNHLY and FYNNEI. CDR3 length equals 14 residues. V lost 8 bases, J lost 3 bases, and 17 bases lay in between. The CDR3 bases are TGTGCCAGCTCCCAGGACCGGGAAATCTACGAGCAGTACTTC. Its translation: CASSQDREIYEQYF.

This chain connects TRBV2 to TRBJ2-2; D is unresolved. This CDR3 contains 15 residues. From germline, CDR1 is SNHLY and CDR2 FYNNEI. V lost 4 bases and J lost 0, with 9 bases in between. For the CDR3, the DNA is TGTGCCAGCAGTGCGGTAGCCACGAACACCGGGGAGCTGTTTTTT. Translated: CASSAVATNTGELFF.

The V call is TRBV15, the J call TRBJ1-1; 7 bases map to TRBD1. The CDR3 contains 15 residues. V shed 3 bases, J shed 1 base, and the junction held 5 bases outside the gene matches. Looked up from germline, CDR1 is LNHNV and CDR2 is YYDKDF (reference sequence). CDR3 bases: TGTGCCACCAGCAGGGATCGGACAGGGAACACTGAAGCTTTCTTT. It specifies CATSRDRTGNTEAFF.

The CDR3 region has the DNA TGCGCCAGCAGCCCGTGGACAGGGGGCGATAGCAATCAGCCCCAGCATTTT. Translated: CASSPWTGGDSNQPQHF. The chain carries TRBV4-1 and TRBJ1-5; 11 bases agree with TRBD1. Trimming at V came to 4 bases and at J to 0 bases, leaving 5 bases not matched to a gene. Germline V gene data show CDR1 as MGHRA and CDR2 as YSYEKL. The CDR3 length is 17 residues.

This clone was counted once. This chain uses TRBV6-5 with TRBJ2-7; 7 nucleotides align to TRBD2. Per the germline V gene, CDR1 is MNHEY and CDR2 is SVGAGI. This CDR3 region has 13 residues. V dropped 7 bases and J dropped 2; count of bases not matched to a gene: 5. The chain's CDR3 is CASTRGRAYEQYF. The CDR3 DNA sequence: TGTGCCAGCACTCGCGGGAGAGCCTACGAGCAGTACTTC.

The chain has TRBV6-6 and TRBJ2-7, with D unresolved. CDR1 and CDR2 (germline): MNHNY, SVGAGI (reference sequence). V was pared by 8 bases and J by 2 bases, with 13 bases between. This CDR3 has 13 amino acids. The DNA of the CDR3 is TGTGCCAGCGGGCAGGCATCAACCTACGAGCAGTACTTC. Amino acids: CASGQASTYEQYF.

The V gene is TRBV28, the J gene TRBJ2-3, with 7 bases fitting TRBD2. CDR1 is MDHEN and CDR2 is SYDVKM in the germline V gene. The CDR3 spans 11 residues. The chain's CDR3 is CAGGDTDTQYF. CDR3 DNA sequence: TGTGCGGGGGGGGACACAGATACGCAGTATTTT. The full variable domain, with the rest looked up from reference TRBV28 and TRBJ2-3, is DVKVTQSSRYLVKRTGEKVFLECVQDMDHENMFWYRQDPGLGLRLIYFSYDVKMKEKGDIPEGYSVSREKKERFSLILESASTNQTSMYLCAGGDTDTQYFGPGTRLTVL.

The CDR3 sequence: CASSRSLLARAYNEQFF. DNA of the CDR3: TGTGCCAGCAGCCGCAGCCTACTAGCGAGAGCTTACAATGAGCAGTTCTTC. V gene TRBV27 combines with J gene TRBJ2-1; 7 nucleotides align to TRBD2. Looked up from germline, CDR1 is MNHEY and CDR2 is SMNVEV (reference sequence). CDR3 length: 17 amino acids. V dropped 6 bases and J dropped 4; count of bases not matched to a gene: 15.

The rearrangement uses TRBV11-2 and TRBJ1-1; 9 bases align to TRBD1. Germline CDR1 and CDR2: SGHAT and FQNNGV. The CDR3 loop spans 14 amino acids. V was pared by 5 bases and J by 3 bases, with 4 bases of the junction left unmatched. In DNA form, the CDR3 reads TGTGCCAGCAGCCCGGACAGGGGATACACTGAAGCTTTCTTT. Its protein is CASSPDRGYTEAFF.

V and J are TRBV14 and TRBJ1-1; 7 bases match TRBD1. CDR1 is SGHDN and CDR2 is FVKESK in the germline V gene. The CDR3 contains 19 residues. V was clipped by 0 bases and J by 0 bases; unmatched bases: 13. The CDR3 bases are TGTGCCAGCAGCCAAGACGGGTATAAACAGGGGACCTTGAACACTGAAGCTTTCTTT. It translates to CASSQDGYKQGTLNTEAFF.

CDR3 amino acids: CSAKTSGNSYNEQFF. Here the CDR3 DNA reads TGCAGCGCCAAGACTAGCGGCAACTCCTACAATGAGCAGTTCTTC. The chain joins TRBV29-1 to TRBJ2-1; 9 bases line up with TRBD2. V lost 7 bases to trimming and J lost 0 bases; unmatched junction nucleotides: 7. Germline CDR1 and CDR2: SQVTM and ANQGSEA. The CDR3 contains 15 residues.

The rearrangement links TRBV6-5 to TRBJ2-1; 8 bases map to TRBD2. Per the germline V gene, CDR1 is MNHEY and CDR2 is SVGAGI. Trimming cost V 0 bases and J 4 bases; bases outside gene matches: 5. The CDR3 covers 16 residues. DNA of the CDR3: TGTGCCAGCAGTTACTCGATGGTAGCGGGATACAATGAGCAGTTCTTC. This translates into CASSYSMVAGYNEQFF.

This clone showed up just once. This chain joins TRBV29-1 and TRBJ2-5; 8 positions match TRBD1. Germline V lookup: CDR1 SQVTM, CDR2 ANQGSEA. There are 12 residues in the CDR3. V lost 7 bases, J lost 6 bases, and 7 bases stayed unmatched. The CDR3 reads CSASGQGQTQYF. CDR3 in DNA: TGCAGCGCCTCCGGACAGGGTCAGACCCAGTACTTC.

As for this clone: Other DNA sequences within the sample encode an identical CDR3. V gene TRBV2 combines with J gene TRBJ2-7; 10 bases line up with TRBD1. This CDR3 spans 13 amino acids. From germline, CDR1 is SNHLY and CDR2 FYNNEI. The V gene end was trimmed by 4 bases and the J gene end by 4 bases; junction bases not matched to a gene: 1. The chain's CDR3 is CASSGQGAYEQYF. The CDR3 DNA sequence: TGTGCCAGCAGTGGACAGGGGGCTTACGAGCAGTACTTC.